The clone carrying this TCR beta chain turned up a few times. The record originates from a study of PD-L1 blockade in urothelial cancer. Per the germline V gene, CDR1 is MNHNS and CDR2 is SASEGT. The CDR3 is 14 amino acids. With 2 bases clipped from V and 8 bases from J, the junction kept 1 base outside the gene matches. TCRdb's copy holds only in-frame clones and misses some; the assay was immunoSEQ multiplex PCR. The sample consists of about 25,000 clones, approximately 82% of them appearing once. Documented time point: peripheral blood 6 weeks after treatment start. This receptor was taken from a man in his sixties or seventies with urothelial cancer. The starting material was PBMCs, obtained around atezolizumab (anti-PD-L1) treatment. The V and J genes are TRBV6-1 and TRBJ2-1; 12 nucleotides agree with TRBD2. CDR3 coding DNA: TGTGCCAGCAGTGAACTAGCGGGAGGGCATGAGCAGTTCTTC. Protein product: CASSELAGGHEQFF.